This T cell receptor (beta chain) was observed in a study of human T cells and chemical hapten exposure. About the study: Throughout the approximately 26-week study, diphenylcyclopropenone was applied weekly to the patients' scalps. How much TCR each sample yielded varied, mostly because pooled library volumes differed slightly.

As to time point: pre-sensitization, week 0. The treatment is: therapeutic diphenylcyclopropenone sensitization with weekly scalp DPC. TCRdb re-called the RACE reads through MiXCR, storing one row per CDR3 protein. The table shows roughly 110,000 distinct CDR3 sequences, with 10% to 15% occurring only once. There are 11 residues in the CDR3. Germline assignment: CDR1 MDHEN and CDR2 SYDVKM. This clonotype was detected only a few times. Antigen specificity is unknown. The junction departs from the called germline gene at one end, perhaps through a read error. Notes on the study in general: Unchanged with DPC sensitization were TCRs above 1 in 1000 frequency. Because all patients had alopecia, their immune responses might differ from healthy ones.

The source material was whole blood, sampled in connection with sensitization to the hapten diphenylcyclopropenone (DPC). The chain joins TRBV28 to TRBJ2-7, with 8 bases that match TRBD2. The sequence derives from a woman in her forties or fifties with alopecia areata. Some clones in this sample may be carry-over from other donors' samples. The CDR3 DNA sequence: TGTGCCAGCAGCTTTCTCGGGACTAGGACGTTC. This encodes CASSFLGTRTF. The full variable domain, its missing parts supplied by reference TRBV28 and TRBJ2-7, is DVKVTQSSRYLVKRTGEKVFLECVQDMDHENMFWYRQDPGLGLRLIYFSYDVKMKEKGDIPEGYSVSREKKERFSLILESASTNQTSMYLCASSFLGTRTFGPGTRLTVT.